This T cell receptor beta chain derives from a study of identical twins. A universal primer site came from template switching; cDNA carried unique molecular identifiers. From the 5' RACE reads, TCRdb called clonotypes with MiXCR, one entry per CDR3 protein. The profile covers 690,000 or so distinct CDR3 sequences, with 6.1% appearing a single time and around 2% taken by the ten largest. Many counts were recorded for this clonotype. No antigen is known for it. Findings and caveats of the study: Abundant cord blood beta clonotypes carried fewer insertions; memory repertoires showed none. Zero-insertion analyses could be partly confounded by invariant MAIT and iNKT cells. Rather than following the same donors, the conclusions depended on cross-sectional statistical analysis.

The origin of this receptor is a man younger than 35 in good health. The sample taken for sequencing was naive T cells sorted from blood.

CDR3 sequence (DNA): TGTGCCAGCAGCCAGGTAACAGGGGGCGCCTACAATGAGCAGTTCTTC. Protein product: CASSQVTGGAYNEQFF. This sequence joins TRBV3-1 and TRBJ2-1; 9 bases fit TRBD1. The CDR3 covers 16 residues. Looked up from germline, CDR1 is LGHDT and CDR2 is YNNKEL (reference sequence). The J segment lost 2 bases and the V segment lost 3 bases, leaving 5 bases of the junction unmatched.